The clone carrying this T cell receptor (beta chain) showed up many times. Its antigen is unidentified. The entry originates in a study of CD8+CD57+ T cells in acquired aplastic anemia. About the research overall: Sorted CD4+ and CD8+ cells gave a mean 3.2 ug DNA, range roughly 0.2 to 27.4 ug. Study results and caveats: Approximately 29 was the count of CD8+ CDR3 sequences that patients shared with controls. Patients and controls were not found to differ significantly in CD8+ Simpson's diversity.

There are 13 residues in the CDR3. V lost 4 bases and J lost 5, with 14 bases in between. From germline, CDR1 is SQVTM and CDR2 ANQGSEA. The TCR beta profiling, which covered VDJ combination and CDR3 sequence, was carried out using genomic DNA as the template. TCRdb reanalysed the reads using MiXCR and keeps one entry per CDR3 protein. The data show hundreds of thousands of distinct CDR3 sequences, about two thirds seen once. Sequencing was performed on sorted CD4+, CD8+, or CD8+CD57+ T cells (not recorded which) from PBMCs. This chain uses TRBV29-1 with TRBJ1-2; D gene unclear. This receptor was identified in a human donor in good health, serving as a control. CDR3 nucleotide sequence: TGCAGCGTTGGGGATAAAGCTGATTATGGCTACACCTTC. It encodes CSVGDKADYGYTF.